These T cell receptor beta chains were read from a single sample in a study of T-cell reconstitution after alpha-beta-depleted transplantation in children. TCRdb fed the PCR reads into MiXCR, producing one record per CDR3 protein. The table records 250,000 to 400,000 distinct CDR3 sequences, 23% of them present only once. The sample was PBMCs, mostly from graft donor cells, taken 180 days after TCRalphabeta/CD19-depleted stem cell transplant. The receptors shown here come from a male patient between 5 and 17 years old who had a stem cell transplant for acute lymphoblastic leukemia, so the T cells may come from the graft donor. The CDR3 runs from the conserved cysteine through the conserved F or W. The D gene is left open where the match is weak. Clone size is given for some rows only: seen once, a few or many times, or a class if the clone is expanded.

clone size	V gene	J gene	D gene	CDR3 DNA	CDR3 protein
few	TRBV7-6	TRBJ2-3	TRBD2	TGTGCCAGCAGCCCCTTGCGTGGGAGGGCAGATACGCAGTATTTT	CASSPLRGRADTQYF
NA	TRBV30	TRBJ2-7	NA	TGTGCCTGGAGTGTTTTGACTATGAACGAGCAGTACTTC	CAWSVLTMNEQYF
many	TRBV7-9	TRBJ2-5	NA	TGTGCCAGCAGCTCATGGACGACCAGAGAGACCCAGTACTTC	CASSSWTTRETQYF
NA	TRBV12-5	TRBJ1-6	NA	TGTGCTAGTGCCTCAAAGGCGACGGGGATAAGGGGGAATTCACCCCTCCACTTT	CASASKATGIRGNSPLHF
many	TRBV5-5	TRBJ2-7	NA	NA	CASSLRDLSLDYEQYF
few	TRBV12-3/TRBV12-4	TRBJ2-7	TRBD1	TGTGCCAGCAGTTTAGGCCCTCCGGGACAGGGAGCCTACGAGCAGTACTTC	CASSLGPPGQGAYEQYF
few	TRBV4-2	TRBJ1-1	NA	TGTGCCAGCAGCCAAAACGGATTAGGCAGGGGGAACACTGAAGCTTTCTTT	CASSQNGLGRGNTEAFF
few	TRBV20-1	TRBJ2-1	NA	TGCAGTGCTAGGGTCCGCTCTAGGAACAATGAGCAGTTCTTC	CSARVRSRNNEQFF
few	TRBV7-9	TRBJ2-4	NA	TGTGCCAGCAGCTTGGGGGCCAAAAACATTCAGTACTTC	CASSLGAKNIQYF
NA	TRBV20-1	TRBJ1-5	NA	TGCAGTGCTAGCTTGACAGGTCAGGGGCAGCCCCAGCATTTT	CSASLTGQGQPQHF
NA	TRBV5-1	TRBJ2-2	NA	TGCGCCAGCAGCTCCGGGACTTTACACACCGGGGAGCTGTTTTTT	CASSSGTLHTGELFF
few	TRBV25-1	TRBJ2-1	NA	TGTGCCAGCAGTGAGCTCCATTACAATGAGCAGTTCTTC	CASSELHYNEQFF
NA	TRBV19	TRBJ2-1	NA	TGTGCCAGTAGTATAGACCCTCCTTTCGCGAATGAGCAGTTCTTC	CASSIDPPFANEQFF
few	TRBV28	TRBJ2-3	NA	TGTGCCAGCCAGATGGGTACTAGCACAGATACGCAGTATTTT	CASQMGTSTDTQYF
few	TRBV12-3/TRBV12-4	TRBJ2-1	NA	TGTGCCAGCACTAAGTTTCGCGGTTTCAGGGTCAATGAGCAGTTCTTC	CASTKFRGFRVNEQFF
few	TRBV5-1	TRBJ1-1	TRBD1	TGCGCCAGCAGCGGAGGACAGGGTGAAGCTTTCTTT	CASSGGQGEAFF
NA	TRBV29-1	TRBJ2-7	TRBD2	TGCAGCGTTGAGGGGACTAGCGGGAGGAGGGAGCAGTACTTC	CSVEGTSGRREQYF
few	TRBV5-1	TRBJ1-6	TRBD1	TGCGCCAGCAGCCGACAGGGGGCTTTGAGTTCACCCCTCCACTTT	CASSRQGALSSPLHF
few	TRBV29-1	TRBJ1-2	NA	TGCAGCGTTGAGAGACGGAAAGACTATGGCTACACCTTC	CSVERRKDYGYTF
NA	TRBV12-3/TRBV12-4	TRBJ2-3	NA	TGTGCCAGCAGTCTGCAGGCCCCCGTGGATACGCAGTATTTT	CASSLQAPVDTQYF
few	TRBV7-9	TRBJ1-2	NA	TGTGCCAGCAGCGCGAGCGGACGGGACTCTGGCTACACCTTC	CASSASGRDSGYTF
few	TRBV18	TRBJ2-1	TRBD2	TGTGCCAGCTCACCATCGGGACTAGCGAACAATGAGCAGTTCTTC	CASSPSGLANNEQFF
NA	TRBV20-1	TRBJ1-5	TRBD1	TGCAGTGCTAGCCCTTGGGACAGGGCCCAGCATTTT	CSASPWDRAQHF
NA	TRBV20-1	TRBJ1-5	NA	TGCAGTGCTAGAGATCCAAACTATAGCAATCAGCCCCAGCATTTT	CSARDPNYSNQPQHF
NA	TRBV7-2	TRBJ2-3	TRBD2	TGTGCCAGCAGCTTAAATAGCGGGGGCGCAGATACGCAGTATTTT	CASSLNSGGADTQYF
NA	TRBV4-3	TRBJ2-5	NA	TGCGCCAGCAGCCATGTAAGGGGGAGAGTCTCAGAGACCCAGTACTTC	CASSHVRGRVSETQYF
few	TRBV11-1	TRBJ2-1	TRBD2	TGTGCCAGCAGCCGACTAGCAAATGAGCAGTTCTTC	CASSRLANEQFF
few	TRBV5-1	TRBJ1-5	NA	TGCGCCAGCAGCTTGGCTGGGGTCAGCAATCAGCCCCAGCATTTT	CASSLAGVSNQPQHF
NA	TRBV6-5	TRBJ2-3	TRBD2	TGTGCCAGCAGTTACAGGGCGGGAGGGTCAGATACGCAGTATTTT	CASSYRAGGSDTQYF
NA	TRBV27	TRBJ2-2	NA	TGTGCCAGCCAACCCATGCCGGGACCTGGGACCGGGGAGCTGTTTTTT	CASQPMPGPGTGELFF
many	TRBV12-3/TRBV12-4	TRBJ2-3	NA	TGTGCCAGCAGTCCTGGGACGGCCAGCACAGATACGCAGTATTTT	CASSPGTASTDTQYF
few	TRBV7-9	TRBJ1-4	TRBD1	TGTGCCAGCAGCCCAAGACAGGGGGCGTTTGAAAAACTGTTTTTT	CASSPRQGAFEKLFF
few	TRBV9	TRBJ2-7	TRBD2	TGTGCCAGCAGCCCTCGCACCGGGACTAGCGACACCTACGAGCAGTACTTC	CASSPRTGTSDTYEQYF